This TCR beta chain was retrieved from a study of T cell repertoires in cytomegalovirus infection. Study at large: Both recently identified HLA-C-restricted and well-studied HLA-B-restricted CMV epitopes were used in the study. Based on public TCR beta signatures, there were indications of CMV infection and of a matching HLA type. Study-level results: In two of eight donors, the top clonotype was HLA-C-restricted CMV-specific. Carriers of CMV and the relevant HLA type were discriminated by public TCR beta frequency.

TCRdb re-derived calls from the reads in MiXCR, one entry per CDR3 protein. The sample comprises approximately 600,000 distinct CDR3 sequences, under 45% of which are singletons, and about 46% rests with the top ten. A word on this clonotype: Its cognate antigen is unknown.

This CDR3 has 16 residues. V was clipped by 5 bases and J by 7 bases; unmatched bases: 10. V and J are TRBV12-3 or TRBV12-4 and TRBJ2-2; 10 bases are a match to TRBD2. This TCR was sampled from a human donor in good health (CMV status not recorded). Some clones in this sample may be carry-over from other donors' samples. The sequenced sample was cultured PBMCs, obtained from culture after CMV antigen stimulation. The CDR3 is CASSPSSGGGIGELFF. In DNA form, the CDR3 reads TGTGCCAGCAGTCCCTCCAGCGGGGGGGGTATCGGGGAGCTGTTTTTT.